Only a few counts were recorded for the clone carrying this T cell receptor (beta chain). Its antigen is still unknown. The data derive from a study of post-analysis software for immune sequencing data. The overall study: In terms of disease course, relapsing-remitting, secondary progressive and progressive-relapsing multiple sclerosis were included. Study-wide results and caveats: TRBV segments more frequent in patients than in controls numbered roughly 5 and included TRBV5-6, TRBV5-1 and TRBV20-1. Normalized Chao1 diversity in multiple sclerosis patients fell significantly below that of controls. The F measure placed samples prepared in the same batch into strongly shared clusters.

Prepared libraries of TCR beta cDNA carried unique molecular identifiers. Out of 1 to 10 million T cells, a few hundred thousand cDNA molecules were generated. From the PCR reads, TCRdb called clonotypes with MiXCR, one entry per CDR3 protein. The repertoire holds about 460,000 distinct CDR3 sequences, around 40% seen once, with around 10% in the top ten. Germline values: CDR1 LGHNA, CDR2 YSLEER. The CDR3 covers 18 residues. Germline trimming cut 0 bases from V and 6 bases from J; bases unmatched to any gene: 11. This rearrangement joins TRBV4-3 to TRBJ2-1; 10 nucleotides agree with TRBD2. Sequenced sample: blood. This TCR came from a girl aged 10-17 years with multiple sclerosis. This chain's CDR3 is CASSQDLIGLAEPNEQFF. CDR3 in DNA: TGCGCCAGCAGCCAAGATCTGATTGGACTAGCGGAGCCCAATGAGCAGTTCTTC.